Following are 10 T cell receptor beta chains from one sample sequenced in a study of blood T cell repertoires in COVID-19. The protocol was immunoSEQ multiplex PCR, while the TCRdb copy is restricted to in-frame clones and leaves out a portion. The profile shows a few hundred thousand clones, 88% of them singletons. Sequencing was performed on PBMCs or T cells enriched from blood (not recorded which). All receptors derive from a woman in her twenties or thirties who had recovered from COVID-19.

The gene calls are TRBV7-2 and TRBJ1-5; the match to TRBD1 covers 8 bases. There are 17 residues in the CDR3. From germline, CDR1 is SGHTA and CDR2 FQGNSA. The V and J ends lost 1 base and 5 bases, in that order; junction bases with no gene match: 10. The CDR3, as DNA: TGTGCCAGCAGCTTAGGGTTCCGGACAGGGTCGTATCAGCCCCAGCATTTT. Residues: CASSLGFRTGSYQPQHF.

The J gene is TRBJ2-2, the V gene TRBV11-3; 8 nucleotides match TRBD1. Germline V gene data show CDR1 as SGHNT and CDR2 as YENEEA. The CDR3 has 14 amino acids. V dropped 5 bases and J dropped 6; count of bases not matched to a gene: 5. DNA for the CDR3: TGTGCCAGCAGCAAACAGGGGGATGCCGGGGAGCTGTTTTTT. Amino acid sequence: CASSKQGDAGELFF.

This sequence joins TRBV28 and TRBJ2-6; no definite D call. Trimming cost V 3 bases and J 4 bases, with 16 bases left between them. Germline CDR1 and CDR2: MDHEN and SYDVKM. The CDR3 is 17 amino acids. The CDR3: CASSLRKLPAGANVLTF. The CDR3 DNA reads as TGTGCCAGCAGTTTGCGGAAACTCCCAGCCGGGGCCAACGTCCTGACTTTC.

The V call is TRBV2, the J call TRBJ1-2, with 10 bases identical to TRBD1. Germline CDR1 and CDR2: SNHLY and FYNNEI. The CDR3 spans 14 residues. V lost 4 bases to trimming and J lost 7 bases; unmatched junction nucleotides: 6. CDR3 in amino acids: CASSGTGGRGGYTF. In nucleotides, the CDR3 is TGTGCCAGCAGTGGGACAGGGGGTAGGGGTGGCTACACCTTC.

The chain has TRBV4-3 and TRBJ1-3, with 8 nucleotides matching TRBD1. The CDR3 is 15 amino acids. The germline V gene encodes CDR1 LGHNA and CDR2 YSLEER. V was pared by 0 bases and J by 8 bases, with 6 bases of the junction left unmatched. Here the CDR3 DNA reads TGCGCCAGCAGCCAAGATGCTGGACAGGGATACACCATATATTTT. It codes for CASSQDAGQGYTIYF.

This chain connects TRBV29-1 to TRBJ1-1; TRBD1 agrees at 7 bases. The V and J ends lost 4 bases and 6 bases, in that order; junction bases with no gene match: 5. The CDR3 loop spans 12 amino acids. CDR1 SQVTM and CDR2 ANQGSEA come from the germline V gene. The CDR3 spells CSVGQGRAEAFF. CDR3 nucleotides: TGCAGCGTTGGACAGGGAAGGGCTGAAGCTTTCTTT.

CDR3 sequence: CASSEARLSAGGETQYF. For the CDR3, the DNA is TGTGCCAGCAGTGAAGCGCGGCTCTCGGCGGGAGGAGAGACCCAGTACTTC. The chain combines TRBV6-1 with TRBJ2-5; 8 nucleotides agree with TRBD2. Trimming removed 0 bases from V and 4 bases from J; junction bases left unmatched: 10. Germline lookup yields CDR1 MNHNS and CDR2 SASEGT. This CDR3 has 17 residues.

The chain has TRBV5-1 and TRBJ2-7, with a possible D match to TRBD2 (6 bases). The CDR3 runs 16 residues. Between the trimmed V and J ends, which lost 4 bases and 3 bases, there was a span of 20 bases. The V gene's germline CDR1 is SGHRS and CDR2 YFSETQ. CDR3 sequence reads: CASSRSGDGGFYEQYF. The CDR3 DNA reads TGCGCCAGCAGCCGATCCGGGGATGGGGGGTTCTACGAGCAGTACTTC.

This clone has just a few counts. The V gene is TRBV7-3, the J gene TRBJ2-2; D unclear. CDR3 length equals 12 residues. V shed 5 bases and J shed 3 bases, with 4 bases lying between them. Germline-derived CDR1 and CDR2 are SGHTA and FQGTGA. DNA of the CDR3: TGTGCCAGCAGCCCATACACCGGGGAGCTGTTTTTT. This sequence encodes CASSPYTGELFF.

This chain uses TRBV19 with TRBJ2-1, with 11 bases that match TRBD2. Germline CDR1 reads LNHDA; CDR2 reads SQIVND (reference sequence). Trimming at V came to 2 bases and at J to 6 bases, leaving 9 bases not matched to a gene. There are 17 residues in the CDR3. The CDR3 coding sequence is TGTGCCAGTAGTATATTCACTAGCGGGAGTTACTTCAATGAGCAGTTCTTC. Translating it yields CASSIFTSGSYFNEQFF.